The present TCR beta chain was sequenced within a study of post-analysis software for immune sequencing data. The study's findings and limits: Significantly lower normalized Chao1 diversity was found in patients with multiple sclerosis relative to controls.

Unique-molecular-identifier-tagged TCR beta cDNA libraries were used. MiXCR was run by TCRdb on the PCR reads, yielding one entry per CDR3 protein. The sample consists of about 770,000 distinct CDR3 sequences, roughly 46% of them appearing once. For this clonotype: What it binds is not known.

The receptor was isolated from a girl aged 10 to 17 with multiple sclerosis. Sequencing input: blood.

Written as DNA, the CDR3 is TGTGCCAGCAGTGAAGGCCCTACAGGGGCCAATGAGCAGTTCTTC. As protein: CASSEGPTGANEQFF. The chain joins TRBV6-1 to TRBJ2-1; TRBD1 matches 7 bases. CDR1 MNHNS and CDR2 SASEGT come from the germline V gene. Trimming at V came to 1 base and at J to 6 bases, leaving 6 bases not matched to a gene. The CDR3 spans 15 residues.